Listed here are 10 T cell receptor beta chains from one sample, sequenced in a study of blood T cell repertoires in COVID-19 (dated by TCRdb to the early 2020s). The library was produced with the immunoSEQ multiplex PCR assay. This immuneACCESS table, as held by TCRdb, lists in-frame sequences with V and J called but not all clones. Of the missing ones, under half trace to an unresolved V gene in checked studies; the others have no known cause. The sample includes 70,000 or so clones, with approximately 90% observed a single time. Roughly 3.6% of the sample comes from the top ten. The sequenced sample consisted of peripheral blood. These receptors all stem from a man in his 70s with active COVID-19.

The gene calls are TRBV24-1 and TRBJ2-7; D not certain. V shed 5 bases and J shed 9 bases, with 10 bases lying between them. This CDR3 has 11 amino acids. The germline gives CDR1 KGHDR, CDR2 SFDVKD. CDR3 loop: CATSVVPGQYF. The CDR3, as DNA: TGTGCCACCAGTGTAGTCCCGGGGCAGTACTTC.

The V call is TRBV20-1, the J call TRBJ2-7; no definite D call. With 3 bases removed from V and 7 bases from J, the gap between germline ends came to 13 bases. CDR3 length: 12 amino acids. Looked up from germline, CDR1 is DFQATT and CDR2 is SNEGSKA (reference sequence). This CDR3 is CSASSSGAEQYF. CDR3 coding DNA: TGCAGTGCTAGTTCCTCTGGAGCGGAGCAGTACTTC.

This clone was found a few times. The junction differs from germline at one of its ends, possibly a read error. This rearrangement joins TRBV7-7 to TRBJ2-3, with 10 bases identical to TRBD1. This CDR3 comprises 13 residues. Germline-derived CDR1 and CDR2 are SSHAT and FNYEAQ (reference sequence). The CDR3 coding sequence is TGTGCTAGCAGCTCGGACAGGGGGGATACGCAGTATTTT. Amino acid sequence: CASSSDRGDTQYF.

CDR3 DNA sequence: TGCAGCGTTGAGGAGGGACAGGGGCTGGGGAACGAGCAGTACTTC. This translates into CSVEEGQGLGNEQYF. The chain links TRBV29-1 to TRBJ2-7; 10 bases align to TRBD1. The CDR3 length is 15 residues. V gave up 3 bases and J gave up 5 bases; unmatched junction bases: 10. CDR1 and CDR2 (germline): SQVTM, ANQGSEA.

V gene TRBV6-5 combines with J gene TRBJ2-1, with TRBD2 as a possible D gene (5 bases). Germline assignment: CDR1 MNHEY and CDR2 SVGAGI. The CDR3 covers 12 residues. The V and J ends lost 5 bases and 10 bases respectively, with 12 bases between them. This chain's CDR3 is CASSPERIEQFF. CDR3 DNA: TGTGCCAGCAGTCCAGAGCGGATCGAGCAGTTCTTC.

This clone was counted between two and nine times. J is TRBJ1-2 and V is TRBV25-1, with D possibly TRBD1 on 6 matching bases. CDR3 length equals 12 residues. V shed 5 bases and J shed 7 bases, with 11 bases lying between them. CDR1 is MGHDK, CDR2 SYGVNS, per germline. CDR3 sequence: CASSPGTFGYTF. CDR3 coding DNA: TGTGCCAGCAGTCCCGGGACATTTGGCTACACCTTC.

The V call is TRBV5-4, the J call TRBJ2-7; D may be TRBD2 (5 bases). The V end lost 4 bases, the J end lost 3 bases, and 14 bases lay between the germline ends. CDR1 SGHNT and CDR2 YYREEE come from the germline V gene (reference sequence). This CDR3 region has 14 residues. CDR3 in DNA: TGTGCCAGCAGCGGCGGGCTGGGGAGCTACGAGCAGTACTTC. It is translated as CASSGGLGSYEQYF. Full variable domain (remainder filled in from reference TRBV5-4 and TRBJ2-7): ETGVTQSPTHLIKTRGQQVTLRCSSQSGHNTVSWYQQALGQGPQFIFQYYREEENGRGNFPPRFSGLQFPNYSSELNVNALELDDSALYLCASSGGLGSYEQYFGPGTRLTVT.

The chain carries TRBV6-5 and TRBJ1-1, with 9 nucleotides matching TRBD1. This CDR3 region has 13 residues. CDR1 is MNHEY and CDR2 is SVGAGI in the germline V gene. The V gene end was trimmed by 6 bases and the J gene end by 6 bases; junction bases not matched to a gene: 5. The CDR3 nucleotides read TGTGCCAGCAGAACAGGGGGCGCGGCTGAAGCTTTCTTT. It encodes CASRTGGAAEAFF.

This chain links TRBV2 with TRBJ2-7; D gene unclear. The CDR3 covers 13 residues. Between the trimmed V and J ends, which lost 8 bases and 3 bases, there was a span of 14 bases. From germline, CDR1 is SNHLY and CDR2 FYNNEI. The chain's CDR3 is CASLQEIGYEQYF. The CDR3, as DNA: TGTGCCAGCCTGCAAGAGATTGGCTACGAGCAGTACTTC.

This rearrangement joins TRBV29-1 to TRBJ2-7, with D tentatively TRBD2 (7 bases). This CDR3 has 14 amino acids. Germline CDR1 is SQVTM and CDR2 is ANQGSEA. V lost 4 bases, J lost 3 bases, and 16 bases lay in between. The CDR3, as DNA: TGCAGCGTTGCGGGGGGCCCTGCCCACTACGAGCAGTACTTC. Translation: CSVAGGPAHYEQYF.